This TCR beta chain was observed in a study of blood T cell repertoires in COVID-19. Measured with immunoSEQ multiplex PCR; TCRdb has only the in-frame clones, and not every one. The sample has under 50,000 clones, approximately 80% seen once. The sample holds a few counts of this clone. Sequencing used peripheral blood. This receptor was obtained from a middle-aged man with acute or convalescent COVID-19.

The CDR3: CASSGKGGQVGSAEQYF. The CDR3 DNA follows: TGTGCCAGCAGTGGCAAGGGGGGGCAGGTTGGGTCAGCCGAGCAGTACTTC. This rearrangement joins TRBV6-1 to TRBJ2-7; D is possibly TRBD2 (7 bases). V lost 4 bases, J lost 6 bases, and 25 bases lay in between. The germline V gene has CDR1 MNHNS and CDR2 SASEGT. CDR3 size: 17 residues.